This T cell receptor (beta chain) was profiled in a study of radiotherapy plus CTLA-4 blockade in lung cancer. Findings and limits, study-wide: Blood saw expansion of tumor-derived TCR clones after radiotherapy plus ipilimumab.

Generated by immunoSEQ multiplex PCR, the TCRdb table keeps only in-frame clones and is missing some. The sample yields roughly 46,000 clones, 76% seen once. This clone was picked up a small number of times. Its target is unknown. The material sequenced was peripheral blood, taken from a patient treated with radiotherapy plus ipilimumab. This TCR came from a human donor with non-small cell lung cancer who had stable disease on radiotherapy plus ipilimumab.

The CDR3 DNA sequence: TGTGCCAGCAGCTTAGCGCCGACGGGTAGCTCGGGCGGGGAGCTGTTTTTT. Its translation: CASSLAPTGSSGGELFF. The rearrangement joins TRBV7-2 to TRBJ2-2; D is ambiguous. The CDR3 spans 17 residues. With 0 bases removed from V and 7 bases from J, the gap between germline ends came to 18 bases. CDR1 is SGHTA and CDR2 is FQGNSA in the germline V gene.